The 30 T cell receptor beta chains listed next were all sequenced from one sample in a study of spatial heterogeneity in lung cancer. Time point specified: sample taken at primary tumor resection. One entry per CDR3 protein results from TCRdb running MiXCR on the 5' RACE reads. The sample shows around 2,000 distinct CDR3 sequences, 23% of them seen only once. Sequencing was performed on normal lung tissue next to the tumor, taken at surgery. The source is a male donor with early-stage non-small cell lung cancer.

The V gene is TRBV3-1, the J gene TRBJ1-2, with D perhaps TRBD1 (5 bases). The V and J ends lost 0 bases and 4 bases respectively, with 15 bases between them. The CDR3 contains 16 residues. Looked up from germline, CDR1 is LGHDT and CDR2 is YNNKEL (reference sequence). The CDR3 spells CASSQEGAGLSYGYTF. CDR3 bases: TGTGCCAGCAGCCAAGAAGGTGCGGGGCTAAGCTATGGCTACACCTTC.

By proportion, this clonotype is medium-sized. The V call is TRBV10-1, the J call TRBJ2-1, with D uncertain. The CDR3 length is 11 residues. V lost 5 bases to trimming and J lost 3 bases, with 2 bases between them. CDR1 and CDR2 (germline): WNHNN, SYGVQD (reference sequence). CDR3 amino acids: CASSNYNEQFF. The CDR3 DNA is TGCGCCAGCAGTAACTACAATGAGCAGTTCTTC.

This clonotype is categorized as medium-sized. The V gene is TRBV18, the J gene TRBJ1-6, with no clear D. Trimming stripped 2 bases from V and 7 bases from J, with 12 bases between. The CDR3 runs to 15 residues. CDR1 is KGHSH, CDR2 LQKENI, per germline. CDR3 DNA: TGTGCCAGCTCACCATCCGGACCGATAAATTCACCCCTCCACTTT. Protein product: CASSPSGPINSPLHF.

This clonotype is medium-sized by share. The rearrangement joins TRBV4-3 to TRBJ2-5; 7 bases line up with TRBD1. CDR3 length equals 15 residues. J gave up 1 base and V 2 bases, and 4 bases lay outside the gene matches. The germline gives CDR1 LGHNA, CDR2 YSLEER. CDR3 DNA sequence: TGCGCCAGCAGCCAACACCGGGACAGCCAAGAGACCCAGTACTTC. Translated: CASSQHRDSQETQYF.

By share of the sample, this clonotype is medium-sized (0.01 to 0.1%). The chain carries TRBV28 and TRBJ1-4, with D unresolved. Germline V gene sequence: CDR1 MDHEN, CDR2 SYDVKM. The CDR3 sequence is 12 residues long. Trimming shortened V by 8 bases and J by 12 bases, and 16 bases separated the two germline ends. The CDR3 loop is CASPLSNEELFF. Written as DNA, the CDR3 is TGTGCCAGCCCACTATCCAATGAGGAACTGTTTTTT.

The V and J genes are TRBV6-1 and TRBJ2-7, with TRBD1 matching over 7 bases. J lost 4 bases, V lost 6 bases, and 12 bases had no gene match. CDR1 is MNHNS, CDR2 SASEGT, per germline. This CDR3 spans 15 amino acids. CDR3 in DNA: TGTGCCAGCAGGGCTTCCGGGACAGCGCTTTACGAGCAGTACTTC. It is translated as CASRASGTALYEQYF.

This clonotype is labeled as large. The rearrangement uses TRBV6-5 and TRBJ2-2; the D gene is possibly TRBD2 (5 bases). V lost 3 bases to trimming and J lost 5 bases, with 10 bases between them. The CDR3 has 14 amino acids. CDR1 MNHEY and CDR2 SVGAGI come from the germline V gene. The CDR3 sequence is CASSYDSGTGELFF. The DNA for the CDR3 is TGTGCCAGCAGTTATGACTCGGGGACCGGGGAGCTGTTTTTT.

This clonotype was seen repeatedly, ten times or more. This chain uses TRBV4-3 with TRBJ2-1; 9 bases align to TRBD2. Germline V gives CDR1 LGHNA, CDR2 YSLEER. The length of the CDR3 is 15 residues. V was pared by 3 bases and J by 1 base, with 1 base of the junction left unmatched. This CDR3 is CASSQLAGSYNEQFF. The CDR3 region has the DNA TGCGCCAGCAGCCAGCTAGCGGGGTCCTACAATGAGCAGTTCTTC.

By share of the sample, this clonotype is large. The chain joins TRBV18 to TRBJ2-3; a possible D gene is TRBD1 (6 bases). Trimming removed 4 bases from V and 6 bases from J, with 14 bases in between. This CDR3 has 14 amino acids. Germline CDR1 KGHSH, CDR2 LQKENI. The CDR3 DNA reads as TGTGCCAGCTCACTCTCTTCACAGGGCGATACGCAGTATTTT. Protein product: CASSLSSQGDTQYF.

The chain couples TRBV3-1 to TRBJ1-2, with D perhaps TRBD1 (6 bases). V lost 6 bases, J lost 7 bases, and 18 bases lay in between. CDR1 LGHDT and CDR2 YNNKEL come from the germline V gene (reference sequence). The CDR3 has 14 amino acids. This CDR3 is CASRRTGGHFGYTF. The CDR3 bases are TGTGCCAGCAGACGCACCGGGGGGCATTTTGGCTACACCTTC.

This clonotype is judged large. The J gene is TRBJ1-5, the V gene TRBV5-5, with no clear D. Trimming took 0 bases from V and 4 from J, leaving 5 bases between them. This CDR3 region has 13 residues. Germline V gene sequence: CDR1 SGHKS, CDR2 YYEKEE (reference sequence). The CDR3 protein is CASSLGENQPQHF. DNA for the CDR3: TGTGCCAGCAGCTTGGGGGAGAATCAGCCCCAGCATTTT.

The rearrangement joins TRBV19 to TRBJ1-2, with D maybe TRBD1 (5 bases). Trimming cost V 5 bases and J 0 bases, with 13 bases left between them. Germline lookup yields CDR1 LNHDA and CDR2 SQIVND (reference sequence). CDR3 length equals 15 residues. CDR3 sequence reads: CASSPLGTSNYGYTF. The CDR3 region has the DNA TGTGCCAGTAGTCCCCTAGGGACGTCTAACTATGGCTACACCTTC.

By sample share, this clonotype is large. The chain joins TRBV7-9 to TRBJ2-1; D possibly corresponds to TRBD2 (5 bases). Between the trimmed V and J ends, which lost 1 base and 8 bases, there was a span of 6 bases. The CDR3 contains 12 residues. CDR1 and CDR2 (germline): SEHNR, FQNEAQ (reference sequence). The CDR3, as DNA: TGTGCCAGCAGCTTAGTACTAGATGAGCAGTTCTTC. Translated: CASSLVLDEQFF.

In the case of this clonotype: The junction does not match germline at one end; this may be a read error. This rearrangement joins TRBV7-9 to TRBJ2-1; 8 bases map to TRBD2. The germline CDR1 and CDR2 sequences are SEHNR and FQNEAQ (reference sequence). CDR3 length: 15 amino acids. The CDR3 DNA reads TGTGCCAGCAGCTTAGGTCTGATTATAGCGGGGCGGACGGTCTTC. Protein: CASSLGLIIAGRTVF.

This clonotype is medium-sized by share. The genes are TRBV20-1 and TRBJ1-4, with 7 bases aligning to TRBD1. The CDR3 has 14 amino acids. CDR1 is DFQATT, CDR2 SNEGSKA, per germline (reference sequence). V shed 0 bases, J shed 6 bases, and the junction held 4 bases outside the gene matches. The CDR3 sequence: CSAREEGGDEKLFF. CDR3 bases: TGCAGTGCTAGAGAGGAAGGGGGCGATGAAAAACTGTTTTTT.

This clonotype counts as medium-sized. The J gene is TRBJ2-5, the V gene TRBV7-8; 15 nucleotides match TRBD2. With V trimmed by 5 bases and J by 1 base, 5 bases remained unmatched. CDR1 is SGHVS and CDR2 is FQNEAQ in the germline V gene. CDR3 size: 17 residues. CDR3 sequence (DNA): TGTGCCAGCAGCGAGGGACTAGCGGGGGGCTTCCAAGAGACCCAGTACTTC. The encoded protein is CASSEGLAGGFQETQYF.

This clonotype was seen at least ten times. The CDR3 region is CASSLTSGGGGEQFF. The CDR3 coding sequence is TGTGCCAGCAGCTTGACTAGCGGGGGCGGCGGTGAGCAGTTCTTC. The chain links TRBV11-2 to TRBJ2-1, with TRBD2 matching 12 bases. J lost 9 bases, V lost 3 bases, and 6 bases had no gene match. Germline lookup yields CDR1 SGHAT and CDR2 FQNNGV. The CDR3 runs to 15 residues.

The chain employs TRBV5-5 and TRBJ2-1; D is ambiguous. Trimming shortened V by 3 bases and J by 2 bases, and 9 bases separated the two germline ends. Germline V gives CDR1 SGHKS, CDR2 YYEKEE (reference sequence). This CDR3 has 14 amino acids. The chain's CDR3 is CASSSYGPYNEQFF. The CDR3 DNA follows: TGTGCCAGCAGCTCTTACGGACCCTACAATGAGCAGTTCTTC.

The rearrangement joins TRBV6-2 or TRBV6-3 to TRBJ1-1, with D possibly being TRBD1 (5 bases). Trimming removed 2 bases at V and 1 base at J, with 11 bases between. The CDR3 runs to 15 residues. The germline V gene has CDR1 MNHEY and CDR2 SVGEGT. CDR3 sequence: CASSYAGLPNTEAFF. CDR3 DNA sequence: TGTGCCAGCAGTTACGCGGGACTGCCGAACACTGAAGCTTTCTTT.

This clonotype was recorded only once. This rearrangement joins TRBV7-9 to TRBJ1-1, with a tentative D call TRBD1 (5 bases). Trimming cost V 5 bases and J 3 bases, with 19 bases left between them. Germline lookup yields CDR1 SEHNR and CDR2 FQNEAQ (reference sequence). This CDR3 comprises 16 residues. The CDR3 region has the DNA TGTGCCAGCAGCCCCGCCCGGCCCGGGGGGTACACTGAAGCTTTCTTT. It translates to CASSPARPGGYTEAFF.

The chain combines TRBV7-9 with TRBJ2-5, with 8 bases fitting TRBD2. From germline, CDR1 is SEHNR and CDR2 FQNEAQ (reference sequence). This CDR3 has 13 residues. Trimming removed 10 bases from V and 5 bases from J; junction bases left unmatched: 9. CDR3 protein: CATRPGGGETQYF. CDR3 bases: TGTGCCACGCGCCCCGGGGGGGGTGAGACCCAGTACTTC.

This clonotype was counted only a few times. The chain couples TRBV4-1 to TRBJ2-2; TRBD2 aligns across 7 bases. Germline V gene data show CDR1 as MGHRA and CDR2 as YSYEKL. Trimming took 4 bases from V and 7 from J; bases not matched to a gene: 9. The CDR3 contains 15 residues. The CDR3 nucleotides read TGCGCCAGCAGCCGGGCCCAGCGGGATAACGGGGAGCTGTTTTTT. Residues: CASSRAQRDNGELFF.

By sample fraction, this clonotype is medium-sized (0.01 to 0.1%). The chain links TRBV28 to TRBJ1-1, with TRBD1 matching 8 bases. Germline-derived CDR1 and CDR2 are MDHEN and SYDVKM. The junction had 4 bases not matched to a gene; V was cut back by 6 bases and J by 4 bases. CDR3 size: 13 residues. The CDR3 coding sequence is TGTGCCAGCAGGGCAGGGGGCGGCACTGAAGCTTTCTTT. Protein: CASRAGGGTEAFF.

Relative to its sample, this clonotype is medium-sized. The CDR3 here is CSATSSAPTNEKLFF. The CDR3 DNA reads as TGCAGTGCCACATCTTCGGCGCCAACTAATGAAAAACTGTTTTTT. The rearrangement joins TRBV20-1 to TRBJ1-4, with D unclear. V shed 6 bases and J shed 0 bases, with 14 bases lying between them. The CDR3 contains 15 residues. Germline CDR1 reads DFQATT; CDR2 reads SNEGSKA (reference sequence).

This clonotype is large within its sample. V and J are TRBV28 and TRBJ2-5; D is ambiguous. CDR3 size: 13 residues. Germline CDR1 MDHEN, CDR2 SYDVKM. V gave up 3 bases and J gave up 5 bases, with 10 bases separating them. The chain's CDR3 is CASSLAGSETQYF. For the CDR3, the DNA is TGTGCCAGCAGTTTGGCCGGATCCGAGACCCAGTACTTC. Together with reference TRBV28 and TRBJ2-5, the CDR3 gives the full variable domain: DVKVTQSSRYLVKRTGEKVFLECVQDMDHENMFWYRQDPGLGLRLIYFSYDVKMKEKGDIPEGYSVSREKKERFSLILESASTNQTSMYLCASSLAGSETQYFGPGTRLLVL.

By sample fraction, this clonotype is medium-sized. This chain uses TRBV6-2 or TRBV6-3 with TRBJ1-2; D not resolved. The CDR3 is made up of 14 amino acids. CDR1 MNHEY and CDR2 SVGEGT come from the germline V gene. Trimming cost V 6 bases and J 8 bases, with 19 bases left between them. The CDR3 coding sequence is TGTGCCAGCAGCGAATTGGCCCCCTGGGAAGGCTACACCTTC. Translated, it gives CASSELAPWEGYTF.

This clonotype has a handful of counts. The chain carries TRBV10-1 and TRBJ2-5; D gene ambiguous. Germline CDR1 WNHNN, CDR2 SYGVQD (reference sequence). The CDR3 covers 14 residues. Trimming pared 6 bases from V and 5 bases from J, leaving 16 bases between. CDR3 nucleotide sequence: TGCGCCAGCAGCTCGGGCCCCCTGGGGGAGACCCAGTACTTC. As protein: CASSSGPLGETQYF.

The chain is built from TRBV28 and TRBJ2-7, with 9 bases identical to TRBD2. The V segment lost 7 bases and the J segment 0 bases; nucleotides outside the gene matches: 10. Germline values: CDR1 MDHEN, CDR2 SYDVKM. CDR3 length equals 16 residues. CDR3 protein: CASTRPTSGSSYEQYF. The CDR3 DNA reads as TGTGCCAGCACCCGCCCAACTAGCGGGTCCTCCTACGAGCAGTACTTC.

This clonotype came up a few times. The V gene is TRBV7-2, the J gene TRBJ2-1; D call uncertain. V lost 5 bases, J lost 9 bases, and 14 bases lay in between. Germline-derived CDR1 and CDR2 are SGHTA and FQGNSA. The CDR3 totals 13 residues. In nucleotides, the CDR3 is TGTGCCAGCAGCCCTGGGCGAGCCGGTGAGCAGTTCTTC. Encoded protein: CASSPGRAGEQFF.

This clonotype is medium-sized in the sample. In nucleotides, the CDR3 is TGCAGTGCTAGTCGTCCAGCAGGAACTGAAGCTTTCTTT. Translation gives CSASRPAGTEAFF. The chain joins TRBV20-1 to TRBJ1-1; unclear D gene. This CDR3 has 13 amino acids. Trimming cost V 3 bases and J 5 bases, with 13 bases left between them. Germline CDR1 reads DFQATT; CDR2 reads SNEGSKA (reference sequence).